These 31 T cell receptor beta chains originate from one sample sequenced in a study of T cells after yellow fever vaccination. Using its own MiXCR run on the 5' RACE reads, TCRdb lists one record per CDR3 protein. The data hold 350,000 to 450,000 distinct CDR3 sequences, with around 6.4% observed a single time. The sample in question was PBMCs, obtained 5 days after the yellow fever booster vaccination. The receptors were sampled from a young man who received the YFV17D yellow fever vaccine.

At least ten counts were recorded for this clonotype. The chain links TRBV20-1 to TRBJ2-2; maybe TRBD1 (5 bases). This CDR3 is built from 13 residues. V lost 5 bases to trimming and J lost 6 bases, with 13 bases between them. Looked up from germline, CDR1 is DFQATT and CDR2 is SNEGSKA (reference sequence). The CDR3 DNA reads as TGCAGTGCTGGGCAGGGAAAGGCCGGGGAGCTGTTTTTT. Protein product: CSAGQGKAGELFF.

CDR3 sequence: CAWSVLLGHEQFF. CDR3 DNA sequence: TGTGCCTGGAGTGTACTCCTGGGACATGAGCAGTTCTTC. The V and J genes are TRBV30 and TRBJ2-1; possibly TRBD1 or TRBD2 for D (5 bases each). Trimming cost V 0 bases and J 8 bases, with 11 bases left between them. The germline V gene has CDR1 GTSNPN and CDR2 SVGIG (reference sequence). The length of the CDR3 is 13 residues.

This clonotype appeared a few times. The chain combines TRBV20-1 with TRBJ2-3; TRBD2 matches at 7 bases. The CDR3 runs to 17 residues. Germline CDR1 is DFQATT and CDR2 is SNEGSKA (reference sequence). V dropped 3 bases and J dropped 2; count of bases not matched to a gene: 14. CDR3 residues: CSASVEPSSGDTDTQYF. For the CDR3, the DNA is TGCAGTGCTAGTGTGGAGCCGTCTAGCGGAGACACAGATACGCAGTATTTT.

The table lists this clonotype with a few counts. The chain links TRBV14 to TRBJ2-1; D perhaps matches TRBD2 (6 bases). The CDR3 has 18 amino acids. Looked up from germline, CDR1 is SGHDN and CDR2 is FVKESK. The V end was cut by 0 bases, the J end by 3 bases, with 18 bases between. The DNA for the CDR3 is TGTGCCAGCAGCCAAGAGCTCTTGGCGGGGAACAACTACAATGAGCAGTTCTTC. It encodes CASSQELLAGNNYNEQFF.

This clonotype has a count of ten or more. This chain uses TRBV9 with TRBJ2-5, with TRBD2 identical over 10 bases. Germline trimming cut 1 base from V and 5 bases from J; bases unmatched to any gene: 5. The CDR3 extends over 15 amino acids. In germline, CDR1 is SGDLS, CDR2 YYNGEE. The CDR3 sequence is CASSVTGTSEETQYF. CDR3 bases: TGTGCCAGCAGCGTAACCGGGACTAGCGAGGAGACCCAGTACTTC.

This clonotype was seen many times. V usage is TRBV20-1 and J usage is TRBJ2-7; D perhaps matches TRBD2 (7 bases). Trimming removed 0 bases from V and 0 bases from J, with 15 bases in between. Germline V gene sequence: CDR1 DFQATT, CDR2 SNEGSKA (reference sequence). This CDR3 is built from 16 residues. For the CDR3, the DNA is TGCAGTGCTAGAGATACGCGGGGGCGCATCTCCTACGAGCAGTACTTC. It yields the protein CSARDTRGRISYEQYF.

The sample holds a few counts of this clonotype. V usage is TRBV5-1 and J usage is TRBJ2-2, with TRBD1 matching 10 bases. The CDR3 contains 17 residues. Per the germline V gene, CDR1 is SGHRS and CDR2 is YFSETQ. After removal of 4 bases from V and 7 bases from J, the junction contained 13 bases not matched to a gene. The CDR3 DNA reads TGCGCCAGCAGCGCCGACAGGGGGCCCGAATCCGGCGGGGAGCTGTTTTTT. Protein product: CASSADRGPESGGELFF.

This clonotype was recorded at least ten times. The chain couples TRBV6-2 or TRBV6-3 to TRBJ2-1, with 8 bases matching TRBD2. V gave up 1 base and J gave up 3 bases; unmatched junction bases: 5. Germline V gives CDR1 MNHEY, CDR2 SVGEGT. This CDR3 is built from 16 residues. The CDR3 is CASSYWREVVYNEQFF. In nucleotides, the CDR3 is TGTGCCAGCAGTTACTGGCGGGAGGTGGTCTACAATGAGCAGTTCTTC.

This clonotype was counted at least ten times. The V gene is TRBV28, the J gene TRBJ2-3; TRBD2 matches 10 bases. V was pared by 3 bases and J by 5 bases, with 14 bases of the junction left unmatched. The CDR3 is made up of 18 amino acids. Germline V CDR1 and CDR2: MDHEN, SYDVKM. The CDR3 DNA sequence: TGTGCCAGCAGTTTTAAACTAGCGGGGAGTGGTAAAAGAGATACGCAGTATTTT. This sequence encodes CASSFKLAGSGKRDTQYF.

This clonotype was seen at least ten times. The CDR3 DNA follows: TGCGCCAGCTCAAAGGGGACTTCTACCTACAATGAGCAGTTCTTC. It encodes CASSKGTSTYNEQFF. The chain couples TRBV5-1 to TRBJ2-1; TRBD2 might be the D (6 bases). The germline V gene encodes CDR1 SGHRS and CDR2 YFSETQ. This CDR3 contains 15 residues. V was pared by 7 bases and J by 2 bases, with 16 bases between.

This clonotype was seen ten or more times. The J gene is TRBJ2-7, the V gene TRBV28; TRBD2 aligns across 7 bases. Germline CDR1 and CDR2: MDHEN and SYDVKM. The CDR3 consists of 13 residues. The V segment lost 8 bases and the J segment 0 bases; nucleotides outside the gene matches: 4. The CDR3 nucleotides read TGTGCCAGCTGGGGCGGGAGCTCCTACGAGCAGTACTTC. Its translation: CASWGGSSYEQYF.

This clonotype has a count of ten or more. V and J are TRBV5-1 and TRBJ2-1, with 15 bases lining up with TRBD2. Germline-derived CDR1 and CDR2 are SGHRS and YFSETQ. J gave up 3 bases and V 2 bases, and 3 bases lay outside the gene matches. The CDR3 sequence is 17 residues long. CDR3 residues: CASSFRGLAGGYNEQFF. CDR3 nucleotides: TGCGCCAGCAGCTTTCGGGGACTAGCGGGAGGCTACAATGAGCAGTTCTTC.

This clonotype was observed a handful of times. This chain joins TRBV19 and TRBJ2-1; D not certain. The CDR3 spans 12 residues. V was trimmed by 4 bases and J by 7 bases, leaving 8 bases between them. Germline CDR1 is LNHDA and CDR2 is SQIVND (reference sequence). CDR3 sequence reads: CASSKTVNEQFF. The DNA for the CDR3 is TGTGCCAGTAGTAAGACTGTGAATGAGCAGTTCTTC.

This clonotype showed up just a few times. The chain has TRBV28 and TRBJ2-5; 12 bases fit TRBD1. Per the germline V gene, CDR1 is MDHEN and CDR2 is SYDVKM. The junction had 7 bases not matched to a gene; V was cut back by 5 bases and J by 3 bases. The CDR3 runs 16 residues. The CDR3 DNA follows: TGTGCCAGCAGTACCCGGGACAGGGGGCTGGAAGAGACCCAGTACTTC. It encodes CASSTRDRGLEETQYF.

The chain combines TRBV4-3 with TRBJ2-6; D call uncertain. This CDR3 comprises 16 residues. Germline-derived CDR1 and CDR2 are LGHNA and YSLEER. With 1 base removed from V and 4 bases from J, the gap between germline ends came to 11 bases. The DNA of the CDR3 is TGCGCCAGCAGCCAAGTGCATGACCGGGGGGCCAACGTCCTGACTTTC. It codes for CASSQVHDRGANVLTF.

On this clonotype: This may arise from a read error, as a much more abundant clone is one base away. The rearrangement uses TRBV19 and TRBJ2-1; 8 bases are a match to TRBD2. This CDR3 is 13 amino acids long. Germline V gene data show CDR1 as LNHDA and CDR2 as SQIVND (reference sequence). The CDR3 spells CAGSRPGGNEQFF. The CDR3 region has the DNA TGTGCCGGTAGCCGACCGGGGGGGAATGAGCAGTTCTTC.

This sequence joins TRBV30 and TRBJ1-1, with no clear D. The CDR3 runs to 10 residues. Per germline, CDR1 GTSNPN and CDR2 SVGIG (reference sequence). The CDR3 region is CALDRGEAFF. In DNA form, the CDR3 reads TGTGCTCTGGACCGGGGTGAAGCTTTCTTT. Full variable domain (remainder filled in from reference TRBV30 and TRBJ1-1): SQTIHQWPATLVQPVGSPLSLECTVEGTSNPNLYWYRQAAGRGLQLLFYSVGIGQISSEVPQNLSASRPQDRQFILSSKKLLLSDSGFYLCALDRGEAFFGQGTRLTVV.

This clonotype has only a few counts. The chain employs TRBV9 and TRBJ2-2; TRBD2 matches at 8 bases. Germline values: CDR1 SGDLS, CDR2 YYNGEE. The CDR3 consists of 14 residues. J gave up 2 bases and V 7 bases, and 4 bases lay outside the gene matches. CDR3 nucleotide sequence: TGTGCCAGCCGGGGGACTAGAAACACCGGGGAGCTGTTTTTT. It translates to CASRGTRNTGELFF.

This clonotype was counted between two and nine times. The chain couples TRBV7-9 to TRBJ1-5; the D gene is possibly TRBD1 (6 bases). Germline V gene sequence: CDR1 SEHNR, CDR2 FQNEAQ (reference sequence). The CDR3 is 14 amino acids. V gave up 3 bases and J gave up 5 bases, with 11 bases separating them. The CDR3 is CASSLPGGDQPQHF. CDR3 sequence (DNA): TGTGCCAGCAGCTTGCCTGGGGGCGATCAGCCCCAGCATTTT.

The chain carries TRBV18 and TRBJ2-7, with 8 bases matching TRBD1. CDR1 KGHSH and CDR2 LQKENI come from the germline V gene. Unmatched junction bases numbered 12, after V lost 2 bases and J lost 6 bases. This CDR3 region has 16 residues. CDR3 region: CASSPTLAGTGGEQYF. As DNA, the CDR3 is TGTGCCAGCTCACCAACCCTAGCCGGGACAGGTGGCGAGCAGTACTTC.

A note on this clonotype: One end of the junction fails to match germline, which may point to a read error. The chain links TRBV20-1 to TRBJ2-3; 8 bases are a match to TRBD1. CDR1 is DFQATT and CDR2 is SNEGSKA in the germline V gene (reference sequence). The length of the CDR3 is 16 residues. The CDR3 sequence: CCARVIGQGEQNTQYF. CDR3 nucleotides: TGCTGTGCTAGAGTAATCGGACAGGGCGAGCAAAATACGCAGTATTTT.

This chain links TRBV5-1 with TRBJ2-2; D unclear. Germline CDR1 SGHRS, CDR2 YFSETQ. The CDR3 loop spans 14 amino acids. V dropped 4 bases and J dropped 5 bases, with 12 bases sitting between them. The CDR3 coding sequence is TGCGCCAGCAGCCCTCCTCTTAGTACCGGGGAGCTGTTTTTT. It translates to CASSPPLSTGELFF.

This clonotype has more than one count but fewer than ten. CDR3 in amino acids: CSAKRRDSRETQYF. CDR3 nucleotides: TGCAGTGCTAAGCGCAGGGACAGTAGAGAGACCCAGTACTTC. The chain uses TRBV20-1 and TRBJ2-5, with TRBD1 matching over 7 bases. The V and J ends lost 4 bases and 4 bases, in that order; junction bases with no gene match: 9. CDR1 DFQATT and CDR2 SNEGSKA come from the germline V gene (reference sequence). This CDR3 is built from 14 residues.

This clonotype showed up many times. This chain joins TRBV15 and TRBJ2-3, with TRBD2 matching 14 bases. CDR1 LNHNV and CDR2 YYDKDF come from the germline V gene (reference sequence). This CDR3 has 18 residues. Trimming removed 0 bases from V and 6 bases from J; junction bases left unmatched: 8. DNA for the CDR3: TGTGCCACCAGCAGAGAGGGGGGACTAGCGGGAGCTATGGATACGCAGTATTTT. The encoded protein is CATSREGGLAGAMDTQYF.

The V gene is TRBV5-6, the J gene TRBJ2-7; a possible D gene is TRBD2 (5 bases). From germline, CDR1 is SGHDT and CDR2 YYEEEE. CDR3 length: 12 amino acids. With 4 bases removed from V and 6 bases from J, the gap between germline ends came to 11 bases. The CDR3: CASSAEAGEQYF. DNA for the CDR3: TGTGCCAGCAGCGCGGAGGCAGGCGAGCAGTACTTC.

This clonotype was detected ten times or more. The gene calls are TRBV5-6 and TRBJ2-2; D ambiguous. CDR1 and CDR2 from the germline V gene are SGHDT and YYEEEE. V was pared by 2 bases and J by 0 bases, with 14 bases between. The CDR3 is made up of 17 amino acids. The CDR3 sequence is CASSFSPFSTNTGELFF. CDR3 DNA: TGTGCCAGCAGCTTCTCCCCTTTTTCTACGAACACCGGGGAGCTGTTTTTT.

The chain employs TRBV18 and TRBJ2-5; TRBD2 matches 8 bases. Germline CDR1 reads KGHSH; CDR2 reads LQKENI. J was trimmed by 3 bases and V by 3 bases; bases with no gene match: 3. This CDR3 region has 14 residues. Written as DNA, the CDR3 is TGTGCCAGCTCACCTAGCGGGGTGGAAGAGACCCAGTACTTC. The encoded protein is CASSPSGVEETQYF.

This clonotype has at least ten counts. This chain uses TRBV29-1 with TRBJ2-5; D perhaps matches TRBD2 (5 bases). Germline-derived CDR1 and CDR2 are SQVTM and ANQGSEA. This CDR3 region has 11 residues. V lost 3 bases and J lost 5, with 7 bases in between. The CDR3, as DNA: TGCAGCGTTGAGTGGGAGGAGACCCAGTACTTC. Residues: CSVEWEETQYF.

To note about this clonotype: Since the CDR3 does not end with the conserved phenylalanine or tryptophan, this likely comes from a read error. The chain is built from TRBV5-1 and TRBJ2-5; TRBD2 is a possible D gene (6 bases). V gave up 4 bases and J gave up 3 bases, with 10 bases separating them. The CDR3 length is 13 residues. CDR1 is SGHRS, CDR2 YFSETQ, per germline. The DNA of the CDR3 is TGCGCCAGCAGCCGGGACTGGGAAGAGACCCAGTACTCC. Translation: CASSRDWEETQYS.

Comments on this clonotype: Possible read error: a much larger clone is one base away. This chain joins TRBV27 and TRBJ2-7; no firm D call. Looked up from germline, CDR1 is MNHEY and CDR2 is SMNVEV (reference sequence). This CDR3 has 15 amino acids. Trimming took off 4 bases at V and 1 base at J, with 14 bases between the two ends. CDR3 DNA sequence: TGTGCCAGCAGTTCAAAGGCTAGGCCGTCCTACGAGCAGTACTTC. It codes for CASSSKARPSYEQYF.

In its sample, this clonotype was seen a few times. This chain uses TRBV7-2 with TRBJ2-2; perhaps TRBD2 as D (6 bases). V lost 2 bases to trimming and J lost 3 bases, with 16 bases between them. This CDR3 region has 17 residues. Germline V gene lookup returns CDR1 SGHTA and CDR2 FQGNSA. This CDR3 is CASSLSPASVDTGELFF. CDR3 nucleotides: TGTGCCAGCAGCTTAAGTCCGGCTAGCGTGGACACCGGGGAGCTGTTTTTT. The full variable domain, its missing parts supplied by reference TRBV7-2 and TRBJ2-2, is GAGVSQSPSNKVTEKGKDVELRCDPISGHTALYWYRQSLGQGLEFLIYFQGNSAPDKSGLPSDRFSAERTGGSVSTLTIQRTQQEDSAVYLCASSLSPASVDTGELFFGEGSRLTVL.